The 18 T cell receptor beta chains listed next were all sequenced from one sample in a study of cytomegalovirus exposure and HLA in healthy donors. A multiplex PCR was run with 60 Vbeta primers and 13 Jbeta primers. Produced via immunoSEQ multiplex PCR; TCRdb's table is partial and in-frame only. The repertoire consists of about 100,000 clones, with roughly 82% occurring once and the leading ten covering 1.2%. The material sequenced was PBMCs. These receptors originate from a woman between 18 and 29 years old in good health and CMV-seronegative.

This chain connects TRBV5-1 to TRBJ2-2; TRBD2 agrees at 9 bases. With 6 bases clipped from V and 8 bases from J, the junction kept 11 bases outside the gene matches. The germline V gene encodes CDR1 SGHRS and CDR2 YFSETQ. CDR3 length equals 15 residues. The CDR3 protein is CASTWVAGEFGELFF. The DNA of the CDR3 is TGCGCCAGCACCTGGGTAGCGGGAGAGTTTGGGGAGCTGTTTTTT.

The chain recombines TRBV19 with TRBJ1-1; D is ambiguous. Germline CDR1 and CDR2: LNHDA and SQIVND (reference sequence). The CDR3 has 17 amino acids. V lost 4 bases to trimming and J lost 0 bases, with 18 bases between them. This chain's CDR3 is CASSNGVQARLNTEAFF. For the CDR3, the DNA is TGTGCCAGTAGTAACGGGGTTCAGGCGAGACTGAACACTGAAGCTTTCTTT.

The V call is TRBV15, the J call TRBJ1-4; maybe TRBD1 (5 bases). Trimming removed 5 bases from V and 1 base from J, with 14 bases in between. Looked up from germline, CDR1 is LNHNV and CDR2 is YYDKDF (reference sequence). This CDR3 is 16 amino acids long. The CDR3 protein is CATSRGEMLTNEKLFF. The CDR3 nucleotides are TGTGCCACCAGCCGAGGGGAGATGTTAACTAATGAAAAACTGTTTTTT.

The rearrangement joins TRBV6-5 to TRBJ2-5; 7 nucleotides agree with TRBD1. Germline V lookup: CDR1 MNHEY, CDR2 SVGAGI. The trim removed 0 bases at V and 5 bases at J, leaving 3 bases unmatched. CDR3 length: 14 amino acids. The CDR3 loop reads CASSYSGQEETQYF. DNA for the CDR3: TGTGCCAGCAGTTACTCTGGACAGGAGGAGACCCAGTACTTC.

The chain recombines TRBV7-2 with TRBJ2-1; D gene unclear. CDR3 length equals 14 residues. The ends were cut back, 1 base at V and 0 bases at J, with 4 bases in the middle. Germline V gene sequence: CDR1 SGHTA, CDR2 FQGNSA. CDR3 amino acids: CASSLDTSYNEQFF. DNA for the CDR3: TGTGCCAGCAGCTTAGACACCTCCTACAATGAGCAGTTCTTC.

This clone came up once. The V gene is TRBV30, the J gene TRBJ2-7; a possible D gene is TRBD1 (5 bases). The CDR3 consists of 12 residues. Trimming pared 2 bases from V and 0 bases from J, leaving 5 bases between. Germline V gene data show CDR1 as GTSNPN and CDR2 as SVGIG (reference sequence). The CDR3 sequence: CAWSRGSYEQYF. CDR3 in DNA: TGTGCCTGGAGTAGGGGCTCCTACGAGCAGTACTTC.

The chain is built from TRBV11-2 and TRBJ2-3; 7 bases agree with TRBD2. V lost 5 bases, J lost 5 bases, and 10 bases stayed unmatched. CDR3 length equals 15 residues. The germline V gene encodes CDR1 SGHAT and CDR2 FQNNGV. The CDR3 DNA follows: TGTGCCAGCAGCGCTCGGCGGGAGATTATAGATACGCAGTATTTT. It encodes CASSARREIIDTQYF.

The chain carries TRBV7-9 and TRBJ2-1; tentatively, D is TRBD1 (5 bases). The CDR3 has 12 residues. Trimming stripped 6 bases from V and 9 bases from J, with 12 bases between. From germline, CDR1 is SEHNR and CDR2 FQNEAQ (reference sequence). CDR3 coding DNA: TGTGCCAGCAGTTTTAGGGGTAGTGAGCAGTTCTTC. Translating gives CASSFRGSEQFF.

The rearrangement joins TRBV7-2 to TRBJ2-5; a possible D gene is TRBD2 (6 bases). The CDR3 is made up of 14 amino acids. V was clipped by 5 bases and J by 4 bases, with 14 bases between them. The germline CDR1 and CDR2 sequences are SGHTA and FQGNSA. As DNA, the CDR3 is TGTGCCAGCAGCCTCTCACTGGAGGGAGAGACCCAGTACTTC. Translated, it gives CASSLSLEGETQYF.

The chain links TRBV9 to TRBJ2-7; 8 positions agree with TRBD1. The V segment lost 2 bases and the J segment 6 bases; nucleotides outside the gene matches: 7. The germline V gene encodes CDR1 SGDLS and CDR2 YYNGEE. The CDR3 is 14 amino acids. CDR3 sequence reads: CASSVAGGASEQYF. In DNA, the CDR3 is TGTGCCAGCAGCGTCGCAGGGGGCGCATCCGAGCAGTACTTC.

This clone has just a few counts. The V and J genes are TRBV29-1 and TRBJ1-4; D might be TRBD1 (5 bases). Trimming shortened V by 1 base and J by 10 bases, and 13 bases separated the two germline ends. CDR3 length: 13 amino acids. Per the germline V gene, CDR1 is SQVTM and CDR2 is ANQGSEA. The CDR3 spells CSVEGAGMGKLFF. The CDR3 bases are TGCAGCGTTGAAGGGGCAGGGATGGGAAAACTGTTTTTT.

A single count supports this clone. V and J are TRBV6-5 and TRBJ2-2; TRBD1 agrees at 8 bases. From germline, CDR1 is MNHEY and CDR2 SVGAGI. After removal of 4 bases from V and 5 bases from J, the junction contained 9 bases not matched to a gene. The CDR3 extends over 16 amino acids. CDR3 amino acids: CASSSQDRVVTGELFF. DNA of the CDR3: TGTGCCAGCAGTTCCCAGGACAGGGTTGTTACCGGGGAGCTGTTTTTT.

This clone was recorded only once. The rearrangement uses TRBV6-4 and TRBJ2-3; the match to TRBD2 covers 10 bases. CDR1 is MRHNA and CDR2 is SNTAGT in the germline V gene. The CDR3 length is 15 residues. J gave up 3 bases and V 3 bases, and 3 bases lay outside the gene matches. The CDR3 DNA reads TGTGCCAGCAGTGAAAGGGGACTAGCGACAGATACGCAGTATTTT. Residues: CASSERGLATDTQYF.

This chain joins TRBV28 and TRBJ2-7, with D possibly TRBD1 on 6 matching bases. V was clipped by 7 bases and J by 3 bases, with 16 bases between them. There are 14 residues in the CDR3. CDR1 and CDR2 from the germline V gene are MDHEN and SYDVKM. In DNA form, the CDR3 reads TGTGCCAGCAACCCAAAGCCAGGGGTCTACGAGCAGTACTTC. Its protein is CASNPKPGVYEQYF.

J is TRBJ1-1 and V is TRBV7-9, with 12 bases matching TRBD1. Losses at the gene ends were 4 bases for V and 3 bases for J; bases not matched to a gene: 6. The germline CDR1 and CDR2 sequences are SEHNR and FQNEAQ (reference sequence). This CDR3 contains 16 residues. Written as DNA, the CDR3 is TGTGCCAGCAGCTCCGCGGGACAGGGGGCGGACACTGAAGCTTTCTTT. Its protein product is CASSSAGQGADTEAFF.

This clone has a single count. The chain links TRBV30 to TRBJ1-5; 7 bases agree with TRBD1. Germline loops: CDR1 GTSNPN, CDR2 SVGIG (reference sequence). With 3 bases clipped from V and 4 bases from J, the junction kept 6 bases outside the gene matches. The CDR3 has 14 residues. The CDR3 spells CAWSGQEMNQPQHF. The CDR3, as DNA: TGTGCCTGGAGCGGACAGGAAATGAATCAGCCCCAGCATTTT.

This clone turned up a few times. J is TRBJ1-1 and V is TRBV5-1; tentatively, D is TRBD1 (6 bases). Germline V gene lookup returns CDR1 SGHRS and CDR2 YFSETQ. This CDR3 spans 17 amino acids. The germline V and J ends were trimmed by 4 bases and 1 base, with 20 bases remaining between them. This CDR3 reads CASSPLTPRGKNTEAFF. The CDR3 DNA reads as TGCGCCAGCAGCCCCTTAACCCCCAGGGGAAAGAACACTGAAGCTTTCTTT. The whole variable domain, filled in from reference TRBV5-1 and TRBJ1-1, reads KAGVTQTPRYLIKTRGQQVTLSCSPISGHRSVSWYQQTPGQGLQFLFEYFSETQRNKGNFPGRFSGRQFSNSRSEMNVSTLELGDSALYLCASSPLTPRGKNTEAFFGQGTRLTVV.

The V call is TRBV19, the J call TRBJ2-5; 12 bases are a match to TRBD2. The J call is doubtful: the DNA matches TRBJ2-7 better. The germline V gene encodes CDR1 LNHDA and CDR2 SQIVND (reference sequence). CDR3 length equals 14 residues. The CDR3 coding sequence is TGTGCCAGTAGTAAGACTAGCGGGAGTGGCGAGCAGTACTTC. The encoded protein is CASSKTSGSGEQYF.